This TCR beta chain was sequenced in a study of T cells expressing NK-cell markers. Findings of the study overall: For a few donors, these clonotypes were likewise the leading ones in the CD3+CD56-NKG2C+ fraction. Whether expanded NKG2C+ T cell clones recognized HCMV stayed uncertain.

TCRdb re-called the 5' RACE reads and gives one entry per CDR3 protein, without DNA. The table for this sample gives more than 250,000 distinct CDR3 sequences. For this clonotype: The antigen remains undetermined.

The receptor comes from a young man in good health. Sequenced sample: blood T cells: a sorted CD56 or NKG2C T cell subset, CD4+ or CD8+ T cells, or bulk PBMC T cells (not recorded which).

The CDR3 loop reads CSVELETFYGYTF. The J gene is TRBJ1-2, the V gene TRBV29-1. CDR1 and CDR2 from the germline V gene are SQVTM and ANQGSEA. This CDR3 contains 13 residues.